The present entry profiles one T cell receptor beta chain with its context. Its antigen remains unknown. The data originate from a study of cytomegalovirus exposure and HLA in healthy donors. The wider study: A later analysis reported the same platform for the roughly 110 validation repertoires and the 666 first-cohort repertoires. Study-level points and caveats: The tendency of first-cohort TCR clusters to co-occur in the 120 validation repertoires was the finding of a later analysis. Many donors shared some public TCRs, even though most TCR sequences were rare.

Assay used: immunoSEQ multiplex PCR; TCRdb lists only in-frame clones, some missing. The sample contains tens of thousands of clones, roughly 90% of which appear only once. The V gene end was trimmed by 3 bases and the J gene end by 2 bases; junction bases not matched to a gene: 12. Per the germline V gene, CDR1 is GTSNPN and CDR2 is SVGIG (reference sequence). This CDR3 region has 16 residues. The donors were members of the validation cohort, which comprised approximately 120 subjects and was separate from the first cohort of roughly 700 subjects. The gene calls are TRBV30 and TRBJ1-1, with TRBD1 identical over 7 bases. The sequenced sample consisted of PBMCs. The receptor was derived from a young woman in good health and CMV-seronegative. CDR3 DNA sequence: TGTGCCTGGAGGGTAGAGACACAGGGGCACAACACTGAAGCTTTCTTT. It translates to CAWRVETQGHNTEAFF.